Each of the 26 T cell receptor beta chains below was sequenced from the same sample in a study of OX40 agonist ivuxolimab in advanced cancers. Sequencing used immunoSEQ multiplex PCR; TCRdb keeps in-frame clones, though not all of them. The repertoire consists of tens of thousands of clones, with roughly 91% occurring once and the leading ten covering roughly an eighth. Sample: CD4+ or CD8+ T cells sorted from blood, taken in a trial of the OX40 agonist ivuxolimab. These receptors were obtained from an adult with an advanced solid tumor such as melanoma, head and neck, liver or kidney cancer.

The chain is built from TRBV5-4 and TRBJ2-2, with 13 bases that match TRBD2. V was clipped by 4 bases and J by 3 bases; unmatched bases: 6. Germline CDR1 is SGHNT and CDR2 is YYREEE (reference sequence). CDR3 size: 17 residues. The DNA of the CDR3 is TGTGCCAGCAGCCCCTGGACTAGCGGGGGCGACACCGGGGAGCTGTTTTTT. This gives the protein CASSPWTSGGDTGELFF.

This chain links TRBV5-4 with TRBJ2-7; no clear D gene. CDR1 is SGHNT, CDR2 YYREEE, per germline (reference sequence). This CDR3 has 13 residues. The V end was cut by 2 bases, the J end by 0 bases, with 6 bases between. The CDR3: CASSFDGSYEQYF. CDR3 sequence (DNA): TGTGCCAGCAGCTTTGATGGCTCCTACGAGCAGTACTTC.

The DNA for the CDR3 is TGTGCCAGCAGTTTAGGCCCAAGGGGCCACACAGATACGCAGTATTTT. The encoded protein is CASSLGPRGHTDTQYF. The chain has TRBV27 and TRBJ2-3; D is possibly TRBD1 (5 bases). Germline-derived CDR1 and CDR2 are MNHEY and SMNVEV (reference sequence). V was cut by 2 bases and J by 2 bases, with 14 bases left in between. The CDR3 has 16 amino acids.

This sequence joins TRBV4-3 and TRBJ2-1, with D uncertain. The CDR3 consists of 15 residues. Germline V lookup: CDR1 LGHNA, CDR2 YSLEER. V shed 1 base and J shed 4 bases, with 11 bases lying between them. The CDR3 loop is CASSQVTSQYNEQFF. In nucleotides, the CDR3 is TGCGCCAGCAGCCAAGTAACGTCACAGTACAATGAGCAGTTCTTC.

The gene calls are TRBV28 and TRBJ2-1; 9 positions match TRBD1. V shed 6 bases and J 2 bases; nucleotides not matched to a gene: 5. The CDR3 is made up of 15 amino acids. Germline values: CDR1 MDHEN, CDR2 SYDVKM. The CDR3 protein is CASSLDRGPYNEQFF. CDR3 DNA sequence: TGTGCCAGCAGCCTGGACAGGGGCCCCTACAATGAGCAGTTCTTC.

The chain combines TRBV11-1 with TRBJ2-3; 10 bases map to TRBD2. The CDR3 spans 15 residues. The V gene end was trimmed by 5 bases and the J gene end by 4 bases; junction bases not matched to a gene: 6. Germline CDR1 reads SGHAT; CDR2 reads FQDESV (reference sequence). The CDR3: CASSHAAGGADTQYF. For the CDR3, the DNA is TGTGCCAGCAGCCACGCAGCGGGAGGGGCAGATACGCAGTATTTT.

The chain recombines TRBV5-4 with TRBJ1-2; D might be TRBD1 (5 bases). V was pared by 5 bases and J by 3 bases, with 14 bases between. This CDR3 contains 14 residues. Germline loops: CDR1 SGHNT, CDR2 YYREEE (reference sequence). The chain's CDR3 is CASRPGWGDYGYTF. CDR3 DNA: TGTGCCAGCAGGCCGGGATGGGGGGACTATGGCTACACCTTC.

This chain links TRBV27 with TRBJ2-1; TRBD1 is a possible D gene (6 bases). This CDR3 spans 16 amino acids. Looked up from germline, CDR1 is MNHEY and CDR2 is SMNVEV (reference sequence). Trimming removed 5 bases at V and 6 bases at J, with 20 bases between. The CDR3 DNA reads as TGTGCCAGCAGTGTCCTCCCTGCGGACAGATCCAATGAGCAGTTCTTC. Translated, it gives CASSVLPADRSNEQFF.

The rearrangement links TRBV28 to TRBJ2-5; 9 nucleotides align to TRBD1. Germline V gene sequence: CDR1 MDHEN, CDR2 SYDVKM. The CDR3 is made up of 15 amino acids. The V gene end was trimmed by 5 bases and the J gene end by 2 bases; junction bases not matched to a gene: 6. CDR3 sequence (DNA): TGTGCCAGCAGTCTACAGGGGGCAGGACAAGAGACCCAGTACTTC. Its protein is CASSLQGAGQETQYF.

CDR3 sequence reads: CASSEVRQGSYGYTF. The CDR3 DNA follows: TGTGCCAGCAGTGAAGTGCGGCAGGGGAGCTATGGCTACACCTTC. The chain joins TRBV2 to TRBJ1-2, with D tentatively TRBD1 (6 bases). Germline V gene data show CDR1 as SNHLY and CDR2 as FYNNEI. This CDR3 is 15 amino acids long. V was trimmed by 1 base and J by 4 bases, leaving 13 bases between them.

Note on this clone: The junction differs from germline at one of its ends, possibly a read error. This rearrangement joins TRBV7-7 to TRBJ2-7, with TRBD1 identical over 9 bases. The CDR3 covers 13 residues. Germline V gene data show CDR1 as SSHAT and CDR2 as FNYEAQ (reference sequence). The CDR3 is CASSPGQGYEQYF. CDR3 DNA: TGTGCTAGCAGCCCGGGACAGGGCTACGAGCAGTACTTC.

This chain uses TRBV11-2 with TRBJ2-1; unclear D gene. This CDR3 region has 14 residues. Germline values: CDR1 SGHAT, CDR2 FQNNGV. V lost 4 bases to trimming and J lost 8 bases, with 15 bases between them. Written as DNA, the CDR3 is TGTGCCAGCAGCTATAGACCGTTTATCCATGAGCAGTTCTTC. Its translation: CASSYRPFIHEQFF.

This clone is labeled medium-sized. The V and J genes are TRBV7-2 and TRBJ1-5; unclear D gene. Trimming stripped 1 base from V and 0 bases from J, with 10 bases between. The germline V gene encodes CDR1 SGHTA and CDR2 FQGNSA. This CDR3 is 16 amino acids long. The CDR3 DNA reads TGTGCCAGCAGCTTAGATGTGCCTTATAGCAATCAGCCCCAGCATTTT. Its protein product is CASSLDVPYSNQPQHF.

The chain recombines TRBV4-1 with TRBJ1-5, with 9 nucleotides matching TRBD1. The CDR3 is 15 residues long. Unmatched junction bases numbered 7, after V lost 4 bases and J lost 6 bases. The germline CDR1 and CDR2 sequences are MGHRA and YSYEKL. DNA of the CDR3: TGCGCCAGCAGCCCCAGGTGGGACAGGGCTCAGCCCCAGCATTTT. This encodes CASSPRWDRAQPQHF.

The chain couples TRBV7-2 to TRBJ2-7; D remains unclear. CDR1 is SGHTA, CDR2 FQGNSA, per germline. Trimming left V 2 bases short and J 2 bases short, with 10 bases between. The CDR3 covers 14 residues. The CDR3 sequence: CASSLLQAAYEQYF. In nucleotides, the CDR3 is TGTGCCAGCAGCTTACTTCAAGCAGCCTACGAGCAGTACTTC. Complete variable domain (other parts from reference TRBV7-2 and TRBJ2-7): GAGVSQSPSNKVTEKGKDVELRCDPISGHTALYWYRQSLGQGLEFLIYFQGNSAPDKSGLPSDRFSAERTGGSVSTLTIQRTQQEDSAVYLCASSLLQAAYEQYFGPGTRLTVT.

This chain links TRBV5-1 with TRBJ2-7; D perhaps matches TRBD2 (5 bases). V shed 4 bases and J shed 2 bases, with 7 bases lying between them. Germline V gives CDR1 SGHRS, CDR2 YFSETQ. This CDR3 contains 12 residues. The CDR3: CASSPEAYEQYF. In DNA form, the CDR3 reads TGCGCCAGCAGCCCGGAGGCCTACGAGCAGTACTTC.

The chain employs TRBV28 and TRBJ2-7; D may correspond to TRBD1 or TRBD2 (5 bases each). The CDR3 loop spans 15 amino acids. CDR1 is MDHEN, CDR2 SYDVKM, per germline. Trimming stripped 5 bases from V and 0 bases from J, with 14 bases between. This CDR3 reads CASSEGPGSSYEQYF. As DNA, the CDR3 is TGTGCCAGCAGTGAGGGACCGGGTAGCTCCTACGAGCAGTACTTC.

V usage is TRBV5-4 and J usage is TRBJ2-1; 8 bases align to TRBD2. The CDR3 sequence is 16 residues long. Germline V CDR1 and CDR2: SGHNT, YYREEE (reference sequence). With V trimmed by 0 bases and J by 2 bases, 4 bases remained unmatched. The CDR3 sequence: CASSLVGRGAYNEQFF. In DNA, the CDR3 is TGTGCCAGCAGCTTGGTAGGGCGGGGGGCCTACAATGAGCAGTTCTTC.

The chain employs TRBV27 and TRBJ1-2, with D unresolved. The CDR3 has 13 residues. Germline-derived CDR1 and CDR2 are MNHEY and SMNVEV (reference sequence). The V end lost 4 bases, the J end lost 6 bases, and 12 bases lay between the germline ends. The CDR3 DNA reads as TGTGCCAGCAGTTACTCCTCCCTCAATGGCTACACCTTC. Protein sequence: CASSYSSLNGYTF.

The rearrangement uses TRBV6-5 and TRBJ2-1; D might be TRBD1 or TRBD2, each matching 5 bases. This CDR3 spans 15 amino acids. Germline V gene sequence: CDR1 MNHEY, CDR2 SVGAGI. Between the trimmed V and J ends, which lost 3 bases and 5 bases, there was a span of 14 bases. This CDR3 reads CASSYGAQTNNEQFF. The CDR3 nucleotides are TGTGCCAGCAGTTATGGGGCACAGACTAACAATGAGCAGTTCTTC.

This chain joins TRBV19 and TRBJ1-2; D remains ambiguous. The CDR3 runs to 14 residues. Germline CDR1 and CDR2: LNHDA and SQIVND (reference sequence). V lost 5 bases and J lost 7, with 17 bases in between. This chain's CDR3 is CASSPSPLSSGYTF. DNA for the CDR3: TGTGCCAGTAGTCCGTCCCCCTTATCTAGTGGCTACACCTTC.

This chain uses TRBV9 with TRBJ2-3; D might be TRBD2 (6 bases). V lost 4 bases to trimming and J lost 2 bases, with 11 bases between them. CDR1 SGDLS and CDR2 YYNGEE come from the germline V gene. CDR3 size: 14 residues. The CDR3 coding sequence is TGTGCCAGCAGCCGGGAGCGGACCACAGATACGCAGTATTTT. This encodes CASSRERTTDTQYF.

This clone has only one observation. This sequence joins TRBV20-1 and TRBJ2-7; no clear D gene. Looked up from germline, CDR1 is DFQATT and CDR2 is SNEGSKA (reference sequence). This CDR3 contains 11 residues. With 6 bases removed from V and 4 bases from J, the gap between germline ends came to 10 bases. This CDR3 reads CSAYPKYEQYF. In nucleotides, the CDR3 is TGCAGTGCGTACCCGAAATACGAGCAGTACTTC.

DNA of the CDR3: TGCGCCAGCAGCCAAGTCGGACTAGCGGGGGGGCGGGGAGATACGCAGTATTTT. As protein: CASSQVGLAGGRGDTQYF. The rearrangement links TRBV4-3 to TRBJ2-3; 15 positions agree with TRBD2. The germline V gene has CDR1 LGHNA and CDR2 YSLEER. The CDR3 consists of 18 residues. Trimming took 1 base from V and 5 from J; bases not matched to a gene: 7.

This rearrangement joins TRBV7-9 to TRBJ1-5; D not certain. V was clipped by 5 bases and J by 4 bases, with 15 bases between them. Germline loops: CDR1 SEHNR, CDR2 FQNEAQ (reference sequence). The CDR3 totals 15 residues. The CDR3 DNA reads as TGTGCCAGCAGCCCCACCCAAGGACCGAATCAGCCCCAGCATTTT. Translated, it gives CASSPTQGPNQPQHF.

The sample holds one count of this clone. V is TRBV11-2 and J is TRBJ2-3, with D hard to call. The CDR3 is 10 amino acids. In germline, CDR1 is SGHAT, CDR2 FQNNGV. Between the trimmed V and J ends, which lost 4 bases and 7 bases, there was a span of 3 bases. CDR3 sequence (DNA): TGTGCCAGCAGCTCGAATACGCAGTATTTT. Translating it yields CASSSNTQYF.